This T cell receptor beta chain is drawn from a study of molecular identifiers for immune sequencing clone quantification. Background on the study: Replicates partitioned RNA from around 18,000 or 91,000 naive CD8 cells into five parts, sequencing four.

As CD8+CD4-CCR7+CD45RA+ cells, naive CD8 T cells were sorted. At least ten counts were recorded for this clonotype. Its antigen is undetermined. Broader study findings: Spiked Jurkat TCR RNA equivalent to one cell was reportedly detectable in approximately 1 million naive cells. In cases of identical TCR molecules sharing a barcode, highly expanded clone sizes could be underestimated.

MiXCR, applied by TCRdb to the PCR reads, yields one record per CDR3 protein. The table lists about 67,000 distinct CDR3 sequences, around 17% of them singletons. Sequencing was done on a sample of naive CD8+ T cells from blood, with Jurkat cell RNA spiked in. The subset is: FACS-sorted CD8+CD4-CCR7+CD45RA+ naive T cells. This sequence was found in a human donor in good health. Some libraries in this study had Jurkat cell RNA spiked in.

This CDR3 is CASSSHRGPAYGYTF. The DNA for the CDR3 is TGTGCCAGCAGTTCCCACAGGGGGCCGGCCTATGGCTACACCTTC. The chain uses TRBV28 and TRBJ1-2, with TRBD1 matching 9 bases. Trimming cost V 4 bases and J 4 bases; bases outside gene matches: 7. Germline assignment: CDR1 MDHEN and CDR2 SYDVKM. CDR3 length equals 15 residues.